Following are 32 T cell receptor beta chains from one sample sequenced in a study of T cell responses to AZD1222 COVID-19 vaccine. Method: immunoSEQ multiplex PCR; TCRdb's copy keeps in-frame clones and lacks some. The table has some 150,000 clones, 85% to 95% seen once. The specimen comprised peripheral blood, sampled on day 0 of MenACWY control vaccination. These receptors were taken from an adult in good health.

This clone has just one count. The V call is TRBV6-1, the J call TRBJ2-3; maybe TRBD1 (5 bases). V gave up 2 bases and J gave up 0 bases, with 9 bases separating them. The germline CDR1 and CDR2 sequences are MNHNS and SASEGT. The CDR3 has 15 amino acids. DNA of the CDR3: TGTGCCAGCAGTGAATCAGGGTACAGCACAGATACGCAGTATTTT. This encodes CASSESGYSTDTQYF.

The chain uses TRBV6-5 and TRBJ1-6; TRBD1 aligns across 9 bases. Germline loops: CDR1 MNHEY, CDR2 SVGAGI. V shed 5 bases, J shed 7 bases, and the junction held 6 bases outside the gene matches. CDR3 length: 15 residues. The chain's CDR3 is CASSPDRGLNSPLHF. CDR3 bases: TGTGCCAGCAGTCCAGACAGGGGGTTAAATTCACCCCTCCACTTT.

V usage is TRBV11-3 and J usage is TRBJ1-1; D is possibly TRBD1 (6 bases). V was clipped by 4 bases and J by 1 base, with 10 bases between them. There are 14 residues in the CDR3. CDR1 and CDR2 from the germline V gene are SGHNT and YENEEA. The CDR3 DNA reads TGTGCCAGCAGCTCAATGGGACAGAACACTGAAGCTTTCTTT. The encoded protein is CASSSMGQNTEAFF.

The gene calls are TRBV5-1 and TRBJ1-6; 7 positions agree with TRBD1. Trimming took 2 bases from V and 5 from J; bases not matched to a gene: 13. Germline CDR1 SGHRS, CDR2 YFSETQ. This CDR3 has 18 amino acids. The CDR3 spells CASSFLTGDGPNNSPLHF. For the CDR3, the DNA is TGCGCCAGCAGCTTTTTAACAGGGGATGGCCCAAATAATTCACCCCTCCACTTT.

J is TRBJ1-4 and V is TRBV6-5; a weak D match, TRBD1 (5 bases). CDR3 length: 14 residues. Germline V lookup: CDR1 MNHEY, CDR2 SVGAGI. Trimming shortened V by 6 bases and J by 7 bases, and 15 bases separated the two germline ends. The CDR3 sequence: CASSRGWGFEKLFF. The CDR3 DNA reads TGTGCCAGCAGCCGCGGTTGGGGCTTTGAAAAACTGTTTTTT.

With regard to this clone: Its ends do not fully match the called genes, so a read error is possible. J is TRBJ1-1 and V is TRBV10-2; D unresolved. The CDR3 spans 12 residues. Germline assignment: CDR1 WSHSY and CDR2 SAAADI. The CDR3 loop is CASGEWETEAFF. For the CDR3, the DNA is TGCGCCAGCGGTGAATGGGAGACTGAAGCTTTCTTT.

The genes are TRBV5-1 and TRBJ2-2; TRBD1 is a possible D gene (6 bases). The CDR3 runs 15 residues. Germline V CDR1 and CDR2: SGHRS, YFSETQ. Trimming took 6 bases from V and 0 from J, leaving 12 bases between them. CDR3 amino acids: CASTEQGTNTGELFF. The CDR3 DNA reads as TGCGCCAGCACCGAACAGGGAACGAACACCGGGGAGCTGTTTTTT.

V and J are TRBV19 and TRBJ1-5; D may be TRBD1 (6 bases). The CDR3 has 19 amino acids. Germline V gives CDR1 LNHDA, CDR2 SQIVND (reference sequence). V was trimmed by 4 bases and J by 0 bases, leaving 22 bases between them. CDR3 coding DNA: TGTGCCAGTAGTAAACGGACAGACAATTCAATCTATAGCAATCAGCCCCAGCATTTT. This translates into CASSKRTDNSIYSNQPQHF.

The rearrangement links TRBV27 to TRBJ1-5, with D maybe TRBD1 (6 bases). Deletions cut 5 bases from V and 4 bases from J, with 15 bases between. This CDR3 region has 15 residues. CDR1 is MNHEY and CDR2 is SMNVEV in the germline V gene (reference sequence). This CDR3 is CASSPNLRGNQPQHF. CDR3 DNA: TGTGCCAGCAGTCCCAACCTAAGGGGGAATCAGCCCCAGCATTTT.

This clone was detected only a few times. The chain has TRBV5-1 and TRBJ1-1; tentatively, D is TRBD1 (6 bases). The CDR3 length is 15 residues. Trimming took 4 bases from V and 6 from J, leaving 19 bases between them. Germline V lookup: CDR1 SGHRS, CDR2 YFSETQ. CDR3 protein: CASSPTTGTFAEAFF. The CDR3, as DNA: TGCGCCAGCAGCCCCACGACCGGGACATTCGCTGAAGCTTTCTTT.

The V gene is TRBV9, the J gene TRBJ1-1; D is perhaps TRBD1 (5 bases). The CDR3 length is 16 residues. CDR1 is SGDLS and CDR2 is YYNGEE in the germline V gene. V gave up 0 bases and J gave up 2 bases, with 14 bases separating them. DNA for the CDR3: TGTGCCAGCAGCGTAGGTCCTTGGGGGGATAACACTGAAGCTTTCTTT. Amino acid sequence: CASSVGPWGDNTEAFF.

The gene calls are TRBV5-4 and TRBJ2-3; 10 bases are a match to TRBD2. This CDR3 has 15 residues. CDR1 is SGHNT and CDR2 is YYREEE in the germline V gene (reference sequence). V trimming: 4 bases; J trimming: 7 bases; junction bases outside the gene matches: 9. The DNA of the CDR3 is TGTGCCAGCAGCCAACTAGCGGGAAGCGAACATACGCAGTATTTT. It encodes CASSQLAGSEHTQYF.

The chain is built from TRBV2 and TRBJ1-1, with 8 bases matching TRBD1. V dropped 4 bases and J dropped 5; count of bases not matched to a gene: 3. This CDR3 comprises 13 residues. Germline loops: CDR1 SNHLY, CDR2 FYNNEI. CDR3 region: CASSVTGGTEAFF. Here the CDR3 DNA reads TGTGCCAGCAGTGTCACAGGGGGGACTGAAGCTTTCTTT.

This chain links TRBV9 with TRBJ2-1, with a weak D call TRBD1 (5 bases). In germline, CDR1 is SGDLS, CDR2 YYNGEE. The length of the CDR3 is 14 residues. V was cut by 0 bases and J by 1 base, with 5 bases left in between. In nucleotides, the CDR3 is TGTGCCAGCAGCGTAGGACAGTCCTACAATGAGCAGTTCTTC. Translation: CASSVGQSYNEQFF.

The chain uses TRBV2 and TRBJ2-1; D is unclear. The CDR3 is 10 residues long. Trimming cost V 8 bases and J 15 bases, with 14 bases left between them. CDR1 is SNHLY and CDR2 is FYNNEI in the germline V gene. DNA for the CDR3: TGTGCCAGCGATTCCAATAGGCTGTTCTTC. This codes for CASDSNRLFF. The complete variable domain, with remaining parts taken from reference TRBV2 and TRBJ2-1, reads EPEVTQTPSHQVTQMGQEVILRCVPISNHLYFYWYRQILGQKVEFLVSFYNNEISEKSEIFDDQFSVERPDGSNFTLKIRSTKLEDSAMYFCASDSNRLFFGPGTRLTVL.

In this sample, this clone turned up once. The V and J genes are TRBV27 and TRBJ1-6; 7 bases are shared with TRBD1. CDR1 and CDR2 from the germline V gene are MNHEY and SMNVEV (reference sequence). After removal of 7 bases from V and 6 bases from J, the junction contained 6 bases not matched to a gene. This CDR3 is 14 amino acids long. For the CDR3, the DNA is TGTGCCAGCAAAGGCAACAGGGGTAATTCACCCCTCCACTTT. Translated, it gives CASKGNRGNSPLHF.

The CDR3 DNA reads TGTGCCAGCAGCTCAGGACAGGCTAACTATGGCTACACCTTC. Its translation is CASSSGQANYGYTF. This chain links TRBV9 with TRBJ1-2; 7 bases match TRBD1. V dropped 4 bases and J dropped 0; count of bases not matched to a gene: 3. CDR3 length: 14 residues. The germline V gene encodes CDR1 SGDLS and CDR2 YYNGEE.

J is TRBJ2-2 and V is TRBV5-1; D is possibly TRBD2 (6 bases). Germline lookup yields CDR1 SGHRS and CDR2 YFSETQ. V shed 0 bases and J shed 1 base, with 7 bases lying between them. The CDR3 covers 15 residues. CDR3 sequence: CASSLGDLNTGELFF. The DNA of the CDR3 is TGCGCCAGCAGCTTGGGGGACTTGAACACCGGGGAGCTGTTTTTT.

The chain links TRBV11-2 to TRBJ1-1, with TRBD1 identical over 7 bases. The germline V gene has CDR1 SGHAT and CDR2 FQNNGV. The CDR3 totals 13 residues. With V trimmed by 5 bases and J by 4 bases, 4 bases remained unmatched. This CDR3 is CASSRQGITEAFF. The CDR3 coding sequence is TGTGCCAGCAGCCGACAGGGCATCACTGAAGCTTTCTTT.

The V gene is TRBV19, the J gene TRBJ1-2; weak D call: TRBD1 (6 bases). This CDR3 spans 14 amino acids. Trimming cost V 2 bases and J 0 bases, with 7 bases left between them. Germline V gives CDR1 LNHDA, CDR2 SQIVND (reference sequence). This chain's CDR3 is CASSIQGSNYGYTF. The DNA of the CDR3 is TGTGCCAGTAGTATACAGGGGTCTAACTATGGCTACACCTTC. Full variable domain (rest looked up from reference TRBV19 and TRBJ1-2): DGGITQSPKYLFRKEGQNVTLSCEQNLNHDAMYWYRQDPGQGLRLIYYSQIVNDFQKGDIAEGYSVSREKKESFPLTVTSAQKNPTAFYLCASSIQGSNYGYTFGSGTRLTVV.

Only one count was recorded for this clone. The CDR3 DNA reads as TGCGCCAGCAGCCAAGGAAGAGGAGGATTCAGGGGAGGATTACTAATCAATCAGCCCCAGCATTTT. Translated: CASSQGRGGFRGGLLINQPQHF. V usage is TRBV4-1 and J usage is TRBJ1-5; perhaps TRBD1 as D (6 bases). There are 22 residues in the CDR3. Trimming stripped 1 base from V and 3 bases from J, with 31 bases between. CDR1 MGHRA and CDR2 YSYEKL come from the germline V gene.

The gene calls are TRBV2 and TRBJ1-2; a possible D gene is TRBD1 (6 bases). V dropped 3 bases and J dropped 6 bases, with 23 bases sitting between them. The CDR3 length is 17 residues. Germline CDR1 and CDR2: SNHLY and FYNNEI. In DNA, the CDR3 is TGTGCCAGCAGTGATTCGGGCAGGGGAGGTGGTAGGGATGGCTACACCTTC. It yields the protein CASSDSGRGGGRDGYTF.

V gene TRBV7-9 combines with J gene TRBJ1-2; perhaps TRBD1 as D (6 bases). V was pared by 0 bases and J by 4 bases, with 15 bases between. Per the germline V gene, CDR1 is SEHNR and CDR2 is FQNEAQ (reference sequence). The CDR3 loop spans 16 amino acids. The CDR3 bases are TGTGCCAGCAGCTTAGCAGGGGGAACCACATCCTATGGCTACACCTTC. Translation: CASSLAGGTTSYGYTF.

Turning to this clone: The junction shows a germline mismatch at one end, possibly a read error. This chain connects TRBV7-9 to TRBJ1-1; D call uncertain. This CDR3 comprises 12 residues. Germline V gene lookup returns CDR1 SEHNR and CDR2 FQNEAQ (reference sequence). CDR3 DNA sequence: TGTGCCAGCAGCCCCACCGAAGACCGGGTCCTCTTT. Translation gives CASSPTEDRVLF.

The chain joins TRBV7-2 to TRBJ1-4, with TRBD1 identical over 7 bases. Germline trimming cut 4 bases from V and 7 bases from J; bases unmatched to any gene: 12. CDR1 is SGHTA, CDR2 FQGNSA, per germline. This CDR3 is 16 amino acids long. CDR3 in amino acids: CASSSAAGGAGEKLFF. The CDR3 DNA reads TGTGCCAGCAGCTCCGCGGCAGGGGGGGCTGGTGAAAAACTGTTTTTT.

This chain uses TRBV5-4 with TRBJ1-2, with a tentative D call TRBD1 (6 bases). The CDR3 has 17 amino acids. Germline CDR1 SGHNT, CDR2 YYREEE (reference sequence). V was clipped by 4 bases and J by 7 bases, with 26 bases between them. CDR3 region: CASSPDSGTLSNRGYTF. CDR3 DNA sequence: TGTGCCAGCAGCCCGGATTCCGGGACACTTAGTAATCGTGGCTACACCTTC.

The genes are TRBV7-9 and TRBJ1-3; D gene uncertain. The CDR3 is 15 amino acids. V lost 0 bases to trimming and J lost 0 bases, with 6 bases between them. The germline V gene has CDR1 SEHNR and CDR2 FQNEAQ (reference sequence). The CDR3 bases are TGTGCCAGCAGCTTAGCTCAGAGCTCTGGAAACACCATATATTTT. Translated: CASSLAQSSGNTIYF.

This sequence joins TRBV7-2 and TRBJ2-2; perhaps TRBD1 as D (6 bases). The CDR3 runs 16 residues. The germline V and J ends were trimmed by 5 bases and 4 bases, with 17 bases remaining between them. CDR1 and CDR2 (germline): SGHTA, FQGNSA. In DNA, the CDR3 is TGTGCCAGCAGCGTTCCGGGACAAGGGGTCACCGGGGAGCTGTTTTTT. This sequence encodes CASSVPGQGVTGELFF.

The CDR3, as DNA: TGTGCCAGCAGTCGCACAACAGGGGCAGAAGAAAAACTGTTTTTT. Translating it yields CASSRTTGAEEKLFF. The genes are TRBV6-5 and TRBJ1-4, with 7 positions matching TRBD1. Germline CDR1 MNHEY, CDR2 SVGAGI. V was pared by 5 bases and J by 8 bases, with 11 bases of the junction left unmatched. The CDR3 contains 15 residues.

The chain uses TRBV4-1 and TRBJ1-2; 7 nucleotides align to TRBD1. The V gene's germline CDR1 is MGHRA and CDR2 YSYEKL. Trimming at V came to 4 bases and at J to 8 bases, leaving 7 bases not matched to a gene. The CDR3 runs 13 residues. Here the CDR3 reads CASSLEGARGYTF. In DNA form, the CDR3 reads TGCGCCAGCAGCCTGGAGGGGGCGCGGGGCTACACCTTC.

The chain is built from TRBV6-5 and TRBJ2-1; the D is unclear. The germline gives CDR1 MNHEY, CDR2 SVGAGI. V was clipped by 0 bases and J by 7 bases, with 13 bases between them. This CDR3 region has 15 residues. The CDR3 region is CASSYSTRYVNEQFF. For the CDR3, the DNA is TGTGCCAGCAGTTACTCGACTCGCTATGTGAATGAGCAGTTCTTC.

The genes are TRBV2 and TRBJ2-7; perhaps TRBD1 as D (6 bases). V was pared by 6 bases and J by 7 bases, with 19 bases between. In germline, CDR1 is SNHLY, CDR2 FYNNEI. This CDR3 is built from 14 residues. The DNA for the CDR3 is TGTGCCAGCAGCCACAGGGTCCCTGAAAGGGAGCAGTACTTC. Amino acid sequence: CASSHRVPEREQYF.